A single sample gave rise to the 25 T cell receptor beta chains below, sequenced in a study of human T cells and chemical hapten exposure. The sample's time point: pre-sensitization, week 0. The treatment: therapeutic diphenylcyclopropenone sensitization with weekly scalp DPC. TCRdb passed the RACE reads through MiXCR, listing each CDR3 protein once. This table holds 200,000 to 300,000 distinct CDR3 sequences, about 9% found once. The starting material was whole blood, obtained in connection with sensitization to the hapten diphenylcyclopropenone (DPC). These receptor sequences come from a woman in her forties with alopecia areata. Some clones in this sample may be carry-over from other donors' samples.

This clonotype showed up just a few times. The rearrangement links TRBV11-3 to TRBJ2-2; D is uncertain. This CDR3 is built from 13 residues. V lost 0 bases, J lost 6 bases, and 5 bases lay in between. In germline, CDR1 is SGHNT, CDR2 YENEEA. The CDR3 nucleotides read TGTGCCAGCAGCTTAGATCGGTCCGGGGAGCTGTTTTTT. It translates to CASSLDRSGELFF.

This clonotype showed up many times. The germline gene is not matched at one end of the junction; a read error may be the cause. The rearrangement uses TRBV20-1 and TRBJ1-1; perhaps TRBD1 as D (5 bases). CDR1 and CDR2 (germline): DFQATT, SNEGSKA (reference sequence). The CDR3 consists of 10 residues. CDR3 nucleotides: TGCAGTGCTAGAAGAGGGACCGAGCCGTTT. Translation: CSARRGTEPF.

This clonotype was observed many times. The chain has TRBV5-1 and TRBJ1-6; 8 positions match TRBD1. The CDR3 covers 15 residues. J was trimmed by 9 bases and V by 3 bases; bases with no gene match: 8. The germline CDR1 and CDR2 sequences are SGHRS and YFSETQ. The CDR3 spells CASSYSGQGLSPLHF. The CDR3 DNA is TGCGCCAGCAGCTATTCCGGACAGGGCCTTTCACCCCTCCACTTT.

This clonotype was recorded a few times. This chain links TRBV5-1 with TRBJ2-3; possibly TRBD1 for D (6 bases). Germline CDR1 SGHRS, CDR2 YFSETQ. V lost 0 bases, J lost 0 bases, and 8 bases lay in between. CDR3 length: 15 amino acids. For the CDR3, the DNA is TGCGCCAGCAGCTTGGGACAGGTTAGCACAGATACGCAGTATTTT. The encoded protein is CASSLGQVSTDTQYF.

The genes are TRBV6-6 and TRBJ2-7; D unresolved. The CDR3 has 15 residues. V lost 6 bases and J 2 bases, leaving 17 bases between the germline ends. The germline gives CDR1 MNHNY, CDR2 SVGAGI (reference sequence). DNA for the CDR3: TGTGCCAGCAGCCCTCGAAATCGCCGAACCTACGAGCAGTACTTC. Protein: CASSPRNRRTYEQYF.

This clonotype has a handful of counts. DNA for the CDR3: TGCGCCAGCAGCTTGCGACTAGCGAACACCGGGGAGCTGTTTTTT. As protein: CASSLRLANTGELFF. The rearrangement links TRBV5-1 to TRBJ2-2, with a weak D call TRBD2 (6 bases). CDR1 and CDR2 from the germline V gene are SGHRS and YFSETQ. The CDR3 runs to 15 residues. Trimming stripped 1 base from V and 0 bases from J, with 7 bases between. Using reference TRBV5-1 and TRBJ2-2 for the parts outside the CDR3, the full variable domain is KAGVTQTPRYLIKTRGQQVTLSCSPISGHRSVSWYQQTPGQGLQFLFEYFSETQRNKGNFPGRFSGRQFSNSRSEMNVSTLELGDSALYLCASSLRLANTGELFFGEGSRLTVL.

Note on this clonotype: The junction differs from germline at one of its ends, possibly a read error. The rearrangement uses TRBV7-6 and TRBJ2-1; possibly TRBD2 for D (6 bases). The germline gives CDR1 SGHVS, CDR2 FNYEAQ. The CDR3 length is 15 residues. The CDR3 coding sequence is TGTGCCAGCAGTTTAGCATCCTTGGGGGGAAATGAGCAGTTCTTC. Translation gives CASSLASLGGNEQFF.

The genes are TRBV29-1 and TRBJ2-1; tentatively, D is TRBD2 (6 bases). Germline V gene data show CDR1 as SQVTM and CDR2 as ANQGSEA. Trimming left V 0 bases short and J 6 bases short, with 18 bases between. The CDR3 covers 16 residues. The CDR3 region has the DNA TGCAGCGTTGAAGAGTATGGTGGACTACCCGTCAATGAGCAGTTCTTC. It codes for CSVEEYGGLPVNEQFF.

In nucleotides, the CDR3 is TGTGCCAGCAGCTTAGAGGGACAGTATAGGACCCAGTACTTC. Its protein is CASSLEGQYRTQYF. V usage is TRBV7-2 and J usage is TRBJ2-5; 7 bases agree with TRBD1. CDR1 SGHTA and CDR2 FQGNSA come from the germline V gene. Germline trimming cut 1 base from V and 7 bases from J; bases unmatched to any gene: 6. The CDR3 length is 14 residues.

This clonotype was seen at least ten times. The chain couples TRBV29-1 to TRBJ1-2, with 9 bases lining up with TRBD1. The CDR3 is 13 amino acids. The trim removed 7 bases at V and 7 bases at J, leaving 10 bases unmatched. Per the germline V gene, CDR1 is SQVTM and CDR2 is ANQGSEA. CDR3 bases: TGCAGCGCCGGACAGGGGAGCCCTCCTGGCTACACCTTC. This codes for CSAGQGSPPGYTF.

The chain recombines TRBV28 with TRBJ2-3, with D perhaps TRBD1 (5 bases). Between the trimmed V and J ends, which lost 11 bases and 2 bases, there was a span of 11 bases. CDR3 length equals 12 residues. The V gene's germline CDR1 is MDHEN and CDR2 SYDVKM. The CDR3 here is CASRVATDTQYF. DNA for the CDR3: TGTGCCTCCAGGGTAGCCACAGATACGCAGTATTTT. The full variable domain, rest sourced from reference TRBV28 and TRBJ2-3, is DVKVTQSSRYLVKRTGEKVFLECVQDMDHENMFWYRQDPGLGLRLIYFSYDVKMKEKGDIPEGYSVSREKKERFSLILESASTNQTSMYLCASRVATDTQYFGPGTRLTVL.

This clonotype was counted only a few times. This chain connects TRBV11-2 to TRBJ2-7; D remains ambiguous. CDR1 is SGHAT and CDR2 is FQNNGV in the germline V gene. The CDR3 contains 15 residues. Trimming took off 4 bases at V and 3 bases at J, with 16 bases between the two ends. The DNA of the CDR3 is TGTGCCAGCAGCTGGGGAAGGACGGCCTACTACGAGCAGTACTTC. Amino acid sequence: CASSWGRTAYYEQYF.

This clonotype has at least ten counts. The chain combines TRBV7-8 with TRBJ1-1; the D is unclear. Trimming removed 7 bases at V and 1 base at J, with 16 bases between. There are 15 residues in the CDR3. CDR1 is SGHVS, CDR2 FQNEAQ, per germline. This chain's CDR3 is CASNKIARGNTEAFF. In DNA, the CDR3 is TGTGCCAGCAACAAGATCGCCCGAGGGAACACTGAAGCTTTCTTT.

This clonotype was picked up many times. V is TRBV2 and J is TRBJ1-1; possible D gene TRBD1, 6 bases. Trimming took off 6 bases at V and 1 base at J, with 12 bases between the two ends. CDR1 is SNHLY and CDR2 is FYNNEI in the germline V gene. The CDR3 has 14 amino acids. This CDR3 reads CASSRTQGNTEAFF. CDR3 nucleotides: TGTGCCAGCAGCCGCACACAGGGGAACACTGAAGCTTTCTTT. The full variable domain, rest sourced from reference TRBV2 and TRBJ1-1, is EPEVTQTPSHQVTQMGQEVILRCVPISNHLYFYWYRQILGQKVEFLVSFYNNEISEKSEIFDDQFSVERPDGSNFTLKIRSTKLEDSAMYFCASSRTQGNTEAFFGQGTRLTVV.

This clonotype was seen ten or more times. The CDR3 nucleotides are TGCAGCGTGTACTCCCAGGGGGCCTACACAGATACGCAGTATTTT. This sequence encodes CSVYSQGAYTDTQYF. This rearrangement joins TRBV29-1 to TRBJ2-3, with 8 positions matching TRBD1. Trimming took 6 bases from V and 2 from J; bases not matched to a gene: 10. Germline lookup yields CDR1 SQVTM and CDR2 ANQGSEA. The CDR3 totals 15 residues.

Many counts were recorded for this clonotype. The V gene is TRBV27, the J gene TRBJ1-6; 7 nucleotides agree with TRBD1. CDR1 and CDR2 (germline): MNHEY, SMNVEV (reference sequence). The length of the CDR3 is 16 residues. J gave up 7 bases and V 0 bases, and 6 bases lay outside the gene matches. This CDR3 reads CASSLSPTGRNSPLHF. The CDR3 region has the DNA TGTGCCAGCAGTTTATCCCCGACAGGGAGGAATTCACCCCTCCACTTT.

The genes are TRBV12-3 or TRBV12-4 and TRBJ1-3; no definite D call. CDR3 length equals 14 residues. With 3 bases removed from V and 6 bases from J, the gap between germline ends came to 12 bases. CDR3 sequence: CASSFGLDVNTIYF. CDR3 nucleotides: TGTGCCAGCAGTTTCGGCTTGGACGTAAACACCATATATTTT.

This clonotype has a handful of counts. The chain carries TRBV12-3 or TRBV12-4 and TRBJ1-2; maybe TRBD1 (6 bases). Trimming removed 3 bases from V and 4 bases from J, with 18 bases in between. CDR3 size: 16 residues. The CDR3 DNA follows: TGTGCCAGCAGTTTGGGCTCAACAGGGCTTTCCTATGGCTACACCTTC. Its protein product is CASSLGSTGLSYGYTF.

In DNA form, the CDR3 reads TGTGCCAGGCACTGGGGGAATGAGCAGTTCTTC. This gives the protein CARHWGNEQFF. The rearrangement uses TRBV2 and TRBJ2-1; D may correspond to TRBD1 or TRBD2 (5 bases each). This CDR3 comprises 11 residues. Germline V gene lookup returns CDR1 SNHLY and CDR2 FYNNEI. V lost 9 bases to trimming and J lost 7 bases, with 10 bases between them.

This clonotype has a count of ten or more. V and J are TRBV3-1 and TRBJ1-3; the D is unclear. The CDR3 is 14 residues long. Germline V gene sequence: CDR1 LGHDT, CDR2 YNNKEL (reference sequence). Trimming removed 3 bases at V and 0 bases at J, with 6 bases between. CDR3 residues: CASSQGVSGNTIYF. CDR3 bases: TGTGCCAGCAGCCAGGGAGTCTCTGGAAACACCATATATTTT. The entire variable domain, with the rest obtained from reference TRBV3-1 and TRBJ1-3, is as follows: DTAVSQTPKYLVTQMGNDKSIKCEQNLGHDTMYWYKQDSKKFLKIMFSYNNKELIINETVPNRFSPKSPDKAHLNLHINSLELGDSAVYFCASSQGVSGNTIYFGEGSWLTVV.

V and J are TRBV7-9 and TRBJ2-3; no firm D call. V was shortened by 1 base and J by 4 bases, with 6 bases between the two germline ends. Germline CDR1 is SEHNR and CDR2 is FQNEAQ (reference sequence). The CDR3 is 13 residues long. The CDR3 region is CASSLGPSDTQYF. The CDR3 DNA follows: TGTGCCAGCAGCTTAGGGCCCTCAGATACGCAGTATTTT.

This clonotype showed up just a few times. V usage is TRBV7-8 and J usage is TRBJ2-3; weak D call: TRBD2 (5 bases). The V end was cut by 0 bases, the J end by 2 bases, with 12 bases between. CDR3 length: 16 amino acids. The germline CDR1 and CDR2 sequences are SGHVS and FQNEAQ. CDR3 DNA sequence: TGTGCCAGCAGCTTAGCGCGGACTCTTGTCACAGATACGCAGTATTTT. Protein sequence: CASSLARTLVTDTQYF.

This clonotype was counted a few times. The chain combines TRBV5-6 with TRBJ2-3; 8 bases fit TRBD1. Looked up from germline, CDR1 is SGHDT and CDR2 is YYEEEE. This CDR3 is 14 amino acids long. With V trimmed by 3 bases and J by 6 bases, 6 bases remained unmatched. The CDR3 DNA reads TGTGCCAGCAGCTCAGGACAGGGATGGGATACGCAGTATTTT. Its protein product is CASSSGQGWDTQYF. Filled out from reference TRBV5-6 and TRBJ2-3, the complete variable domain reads DAGVTQSPTHLIKTRGQQVTLRCSPKSGHDTVSWYQQALGQGPQFIFQYYEEEERQRGNFPDRFSGHQFPNYSSELNVNALLLGDSALYLCASSSGQGWDTQYFGPGTRLTVL.

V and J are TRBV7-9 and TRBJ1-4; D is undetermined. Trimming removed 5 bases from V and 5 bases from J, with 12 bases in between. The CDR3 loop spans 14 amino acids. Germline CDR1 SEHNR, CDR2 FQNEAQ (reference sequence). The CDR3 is CASSAASGNEKLFF. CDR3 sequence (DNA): TGTGCCAGCAGCGCCGCGTCGGGAAATGAAAAACTGTTTTTT. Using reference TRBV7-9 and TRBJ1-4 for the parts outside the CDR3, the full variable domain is DTGVSQNPRHKITKRGQNVTFRCDPISEHNRLYWYRQTLGQGPEFLTYFQNEAQLEKSRLLSDRFSAERPKGSFSTLEIQRTEQGDSAMYLCASSAASGNEKLFFGSGTQLSVL.

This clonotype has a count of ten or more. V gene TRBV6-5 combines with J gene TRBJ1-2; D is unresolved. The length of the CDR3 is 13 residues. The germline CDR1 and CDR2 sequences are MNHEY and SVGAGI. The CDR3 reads CATWTGSKAGYTF. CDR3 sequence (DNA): TGTGCTACCTGGACGGGATCTAAGGCTGGCTACACCTTC.